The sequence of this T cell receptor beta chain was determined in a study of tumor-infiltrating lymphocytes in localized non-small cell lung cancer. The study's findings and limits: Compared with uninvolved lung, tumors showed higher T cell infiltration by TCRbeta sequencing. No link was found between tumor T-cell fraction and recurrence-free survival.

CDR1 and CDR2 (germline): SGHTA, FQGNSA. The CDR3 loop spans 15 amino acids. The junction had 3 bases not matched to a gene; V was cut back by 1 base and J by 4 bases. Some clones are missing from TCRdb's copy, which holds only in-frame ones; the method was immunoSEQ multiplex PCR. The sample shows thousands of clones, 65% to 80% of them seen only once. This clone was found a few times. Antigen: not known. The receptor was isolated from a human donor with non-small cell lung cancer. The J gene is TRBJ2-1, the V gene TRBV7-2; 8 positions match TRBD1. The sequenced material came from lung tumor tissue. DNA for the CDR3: TGTGCCAGCAGCTTAGTGACAGGGGAATACAATGAGCAGTTCTTC. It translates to CASSLVTGEYNEQFF. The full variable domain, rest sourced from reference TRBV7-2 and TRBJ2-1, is GAGVSQSPSNKVTEKGKDVELRCDPISGHTALYWYRQSLGQGLEFLIYFQGNSAPDKSGLPSDRFSAERTGGSVSTLTIQRTQQEDSAVYLCASSLVTGEYNEQFFGPGTRLTVL.